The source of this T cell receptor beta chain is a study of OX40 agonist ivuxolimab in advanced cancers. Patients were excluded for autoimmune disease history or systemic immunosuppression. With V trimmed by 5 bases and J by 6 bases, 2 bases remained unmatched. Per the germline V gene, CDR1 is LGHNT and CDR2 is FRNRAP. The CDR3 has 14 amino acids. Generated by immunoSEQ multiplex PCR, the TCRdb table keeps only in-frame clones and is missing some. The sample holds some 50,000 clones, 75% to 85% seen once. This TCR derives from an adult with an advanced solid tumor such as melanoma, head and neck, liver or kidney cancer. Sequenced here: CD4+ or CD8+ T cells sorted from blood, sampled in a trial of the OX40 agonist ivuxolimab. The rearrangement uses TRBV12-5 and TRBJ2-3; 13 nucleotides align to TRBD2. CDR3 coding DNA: TGTGCTAGTGGTACTAGCGGGAGGGTGGATACGCAGTATTTT. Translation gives CASGTSGRVDTQYF.